One sample yielded the 29 T cell receptor beta chains listed below, sequenced in a study of tumour-infiltrating T cells in Burkitt lymphoma. Libraries were prepared by immunoSEQ multiplex PCR; TCRdb keeps only in-frame clonotypes and omits some of them. Of about 7,600 clones listed, approximately 18% are singletons. Sequences were obtained from tumor tissue. The receptors were sampled from a human donor with diffuse large B-cell lymphoma.

In regard to this clone: An end of the junction does not agree with germline; a read error may underlie this. The V call is TRBV7-7, the J call TRBJ2-5, with TRBD2 matching 8 bases. The V gene's germline CDR1 is SSHAT and CDR2 FNYEAQ (reference sequence). This CDR3 region has 16 residues. The CDR3 nucleotides read TGTGCTAGCAGCTTGAGAGCGGGAGACCCCCAAGAGACCCAGTACTTC. This encodes CASSLRAGDPQETQYF.

This clone was seen only a few times. V gene TRBV19 combines with J gene TRBJ2-7; 7 nucleotides agree with TRBD1. Germline CDR1 LNHDA, CDR2 SQIVND (reference sequence). V gave up 7 bases and J gave up 0 bases; unmatched junction bases: 3. The CDR3 is 13 amino acids. CDR3 sequence: CASKGQNSYEQYF. DNA of the CDR3: TGTGCCAGTAAGGGACAGAACTCCTACGAGCAGTACTTC.

The rearrangement joins TRBV27 to TRBJ2-7; D is perhaps TRBD1 (6 bases). Germline V gene lookup returns CDR1 MNHEY and CDR2 SMNVEV (reference sequence). Between the trimmed V and J ends, which lost 5 bases and 0 bases, there was a span of 8 bases. The CDR3 loop spans 13 amino acids. CDR3 sequence (DNA): TGTGCCAGCAGTCAGGGGCCCTCCTACGAGCAGTACTTC. Protein sequence: CASSQGPSYEQYF.

The chain links TRBV5-1 to TRBJ2-5; D unclear. CDR3 length equals 14 residues. The V end was cut by 2 bases, the J end by 1 base, with 9 bases between. CDR1 is SGHRS, CDR2 YFSETQ, per germline. The CDR3 reads CASSFEQFQETQYF. CDR3 bases: TGCGCCAGCAGCTTCGAACAATTCCAAGAGACCCAGTACTTC.

This clone was observed a handful of times. This chain uses TRBV7-8 with TRBJ2-1; 9 nucleotides agree with TRBD1. Trimming removed 5 bases from V and 2 bases from J; junction bases left unmatched: 4. This CDR3 is built from 15 residues. Per germline, CDR1 SGHVS and CDR2 FQNEAQ. In nucleotides, the CDR3 is TGTGCCAGCAGCCAGGGACAGGGTCCCTACAATGAGCAGTTCTTC. It codes for CASSQGQGPYNEQFF.

The chain joins TRBV15 to TRBJ2-7; D is undetermined. The length of the CDR3 is 13 residues. V shed 1 base and J shed 2 bases, with 6 bases lying between them. Germline V CDR1 and CDR2: LNHNV, YYDKDF (reference sequence). The CDR3 bases are TGTGCCACCAGCAGAGTAACAGCCTACGAGCAGTACTTC. Its translation: CATSRVTAYEQYF.

This clone was seen more than once but under ten times. This chain joins TRBV28 and TRBJ2-6; D ambiguous. Germline V gives CDR1 MDHEN, CDR2 SYDVKM. There are 15 residues in the CDR3. V dropped 6 bases and J dropped 0 bases, with 9 bases sitting between them. The CDR3 DNA reads TGTGCCAGCAGCCAAGGAAGCTCTGGGGCCAACGTCCTGACTTTC. Amino acid sequence: CASSQGSSGANVLTF.

This clone has only a few counts. V is TRBV10-3 and J is TRBJ2-2; 10 bases fit TRBD1. Germline CDR1 is ENHRY and CDR2 is SYGVKD. This CDR3 contains 19 residues. With 4 bases clipped from V and 5 bases from J, the junction kept 16 bases outside the gene matches. The CDR3 DNA reads TGTGCCATCAGTGGGAACCACGGCCGGGACAGGGGAGGAACCGGGGAGCTGTTTTTT. As protein: CAISGNHGRDRGGTGELFF.

This clone was seen only a few times. The chain recombines TRBV5-1 with TRBJ2-3; TRBD2 matches at 10 bases. J gave up 4 bases and V 3 bases, and 2 bases lay outside the gene matches. Per the germline V gene, CDR1 is SGHRS and CDR2 is YFSETQ. The length of the CDR3 is 14 residues. In nucleotides, the CDR3 is TGCGCCAGCAGCTGGACTAGCGGAGCAGATACGCAGTATTTT. This translates into CASSWTSGADTQYF.

V and J are TRBV27 and TRBJ1-1; D ambiguous. CDR1 and CDR2 from the germline V gene are MNHEY and SMNVEV (reference sequence). CDR3 length: 13 amino acids. With 0 bases removed from V and 11 bases from J, the gap between germline ends came to 13 bases. DNA for the CDR3: TGTGCCAGCAGTTTATCGTTATCTGGGGTTGCTTTCTTT. This sequence encodes CASSLSLSGVAFF.

The genes are TRBV2 and TRBJ1-1; D unresolved. CDR3 size: 13 residues. With 1 base removed from V and 1 base from J, the gap between germline ends came to 4 bases. Germline values: CDR1 SNHLY, CDR2 FYNNEI. CDR3 protein: CASSEDRNTEAFF. For the CDR3, the DNA is TGTGCCAGCAGTGAAGACAGGAACACTGAAGCTTTCTTT.

This clone has only a few counts. The J gene is TRBJ2-1, the V gene TRBV10-3; no clear D. The germline V gene encodes CDR1 ENHRY and CDR2 SYGVKD. Trimming left V 0 bases short and J 9 bases short, with 9 bases between. The CDR3 runs 13 residues. The CDR3 is CAISESWTGEQFF. The CDR3 DNA is TGTGCCATCAGTGAGTCCTGGACCGGTGAGCAGTTCTTC.

This chain links TRBV5-6 with TRBJ2-3; 8 bases line up with TRBD1. This CDR3 is built from 13 residues. V lost 3 bases to trimming and J lost 4 bases; unmatched junction nucleotides: 1. CDR1 and CDR2 from the germline V gene are SGHDT and YYEEEE. CDR3 in amino acids: CASSWTGPDTQYF. CDR3 coding DNA: TGTGCCAGCAGCTGGACAGGGCCAGATACGCAGTATTTT.

In regard to this clone: Other DNA sequences in the sample encode the same CDR3. The chain combines TRBV5-4 with TRBJ2-1; weak D call: TRBD2 (6 bases). Germline CDR1 SGHNT, CDR2 YYREEE (reference sequence). The CDR3 contains 15 residues. The V end was cut by 2 bases, the J end by 4 bases, with 13 bases between. This CDR3 reads CASSLRGAGYNEQFF. In nucleotides, the CDR3 is TGTGCCAGCAGCTTAAGAGGGGCGGGGTACAATGAGCAGTTCTTC.

The rearrangement joins TRBV4-1 to TRBJ2-7; the match to TRBD1 covers 11 bases. Germline values: CDR1 MGHRA, CDR2 YSYEKL. Trimming at V came to 2 bases and at J to 7 bases, leaving 10 bases not matched to a gene. There are 16 residues in the CDR3. The CDR3 DNA sequence: TGCGCCAGCAGCCAATTCAACGGACAGGGGGCGGGGGAGCAGTACTTC. Translation gives CASSQFNGQGAGEQYF.

There are a few counts of this clone. The chain combines TRBV6-5 with TRBJ2-7; perhaps D is TRBD1 or TRBD2 (5 bases each). Germline CDR1 and CDR2: MNHEY and SVGAGI. Trimming removed 0 bases at V and 5 bases at J, with 14 bases between. The CDR3 length is 15 residues. This chain's CDR3 is CASSYSNLGEDEQYF. CDR3 sequence (DNA): TGTGCCAGCAGTTACTCCAATCTGGGGGAAGACGAGCAGTACTTC.

This clone was observed a handful of times. J is TRBJ2-3 and V is TRBV5-6; D might be TRBD2 (6 bases). Per the germline V gene, CDR1 is SGHDT and CDR2 is YYEEEE. V was trimmed by 3 bases and J by 3 bases, leaving 14 bases between them. The CDR3 has 15 amino acids. This chain's CDR3 is CASSWDLGVTDTQYF. CDR3 in DNA: TGTGCCAGCAGCTGGGACTTAGGGGTGACAGATACGCAGTATTTT.

CDR3 region: CSVEGLGLETQYF. The CDR3 bases are TGCAGCGTTGAAGGGTTGGGGCTTGAGACCCAGTACTTC. The chain recombines TRBV29-1 with TRBJ2-5, with D possibly matching TRBD1 (5 bases). Trimming pared 1 base from V and 5 bases from J, leaving 11 bases between. CDR1 is SQVTM, CDR2 ANQGSEA, per germline. The CDR3 has 13 residues.

This clone is labeled medium-sized. The J gene is TRBJ1-3, the V gene TRBV6-5; TRBD1 is a possible D gene (5 bases). The germline V gene has CDR1 MNHEY and CDR2 SVGAGI. V lost 4 bases and J 2 bases, leaving 6 bases between the germline ends. The CDR3 spans 13 residues. The CDR3 DNA reads TGTGCCAGCAGTTCGGGACCTGGAAACACCATATATTTT. Translating it yields CASSSGPGNTIYF.

This clone was picked up a small number of times. The chain has TRBV18 and TRBJ1-2, with no clear D. The CDR3 runs to 14 residues. The germline CDR1 and CDR2 sequences are KGHSH and LQKENI. V was clipped by 2 bases and J by 4 bases, with 11 bases between them. For the CDR3, the DNA is TGTGCCAGCTCACCAGCCGCGGGATTCTATGGCTACACCTTC. Protein sequence: CASSPAAGFYGYTF.

A word on this clone: Relative to the germline gene, one junction end is altered; a read error may explain this. The rearrangement uses TRBV29-1 and TRBJ2-5; TRBD2 agrees at 8 bases. The germline gives CDR1 SQVTM, CDR2 ANQGSEA. This CDR3 spans 15 amino acids. In DNA form, the CDR3 reads TGCAGCGTCCGGGGACTAGTAGGAATTATGGAGACCCAATACTTC. It encodes CSVRGLVGIMETQYF.

This clone was observed a handful of times. Here the CDR3 reads CSTREYNEQFF. CDR3 nucleotides: TGCAGCACCCGAGAGTACAATGAGCAGTTCTTC. The chain employs TRBV20-1 and TRBJ2-1; D is ambiguous. This CDR3 is 11 amino acids long. Germline CDR1 reads DFQATT; CDR2 reads SNEGSKA (reference sequence).

The chain recombines TRBV29-1 with TRBJ2-2, with a weak D call TRBD2 (5 bases). Germline CDR1 and CDR2: SQVTM and ANQGSEA. V was clipped by 4 bases and J by 1 base, with 10 bases between them. The length of the CDR3 is 14 residues. The CDR3 DNA is TGCAGCGTTGGGAGGCCAGAGAACACCGGGGAGCTGTTTTTT. Encoded protein: CSVGRPENTGELFF.

This clone was recorded a few times. CDR3 sequence: CANVPGPSNQPQHF. CDR3 DNA: TGTGCCAACGTCCCGGGACCTAGCAATCAGCCCCAGCATTTT. V and J are TRBV19 and TRBJ1-5, with D tentatively TRBD1 (5 bases). Germline V gives CDR1 LNHDA, CDR2 SQIVND (reference sequence). V lost 10 bases, J lost 0 bases, and 13 bases lay in between. The CDR3 contains 14 residues.

V gene TRBV19 combines with J gene TRBJ2-5; D is perhaps TRBD1 or TRBD2 (5 bases each). Trimming cost V 5 bases and J 1 base, with 11 bases left between them. Germline V gene data show CDR1 as LNHDA and CDR2 as SQIVND (reference sequence). The CDR3 sequence is 14 residues long. The CDR3 bases are TGTGCCAGTAGTGGGACCGGGACCCAAGAGACCCAGTACTTC. Its protein product is CASSGTGTQETQYF.

This clone was counted a few times. J is TRBJ2-1 and V is TRBV29-1; D is ambiguous. The germline V gene has CDR1 SQVTM and CDR2 ANQGSEA. The germline V and J ends were trimmed by 6 bases and 6 bases, with 21 bases remaining between them. This CDR3 is built from 15 residues. CDR3 protein: CSVKVGLVGPNEQFF. DNA of the CDR3: TGCAGCGTCAAAGTAGGGCTAGTAGGCCCCAATGAGCAGTTCTTC.

This clone has just a few counts. An end of the junction differs from the germline gene, which may be a read error. This chain joins TRBV11-2 and TRBJ1-1; weak D call: TRBD1 (5 bases). The CDR3 spans 14 residues. Germline V gives CDR1 SGHAT, CDR2 FQNNGV. The CDR3 DNA reads TGTGCCAGCAGCTTTGAAGGGGCCGAGACTGAAACTTTCTTT. This encodes CASSFEGAETETFF.

The chain combines TRBV27 with TRBJ1-2, with 7 bases lining up with TRBD1. With V trimmed by 5 bases and J by 8 bases, 14 bases remained unmatched. The CDR3 is 15 amino acids. Germline loops: CDR1 MNHEY, CDR2 SMNVEV (reference sequence). The CDR3 DNA follows: TGTGCCAGCAGTACCCGGGACAGTGCTTTGAGGGGCTACACCTTC. This codes for CASSTRDSALRGYTF.

J is TRBJ2-4 and V is TRBV10-1, with 7 bases matching TRBD2. The germline gives CDR1 WNHNN, CDR2 SYGVQD (reference sequence). The V segment lost 0 bases and the J segment 4 bases; nucleotides outside the gene matches: 3. The CDR3 sequence is 15 residues long. CDR3 nucleotides: TGCGCCAGCAGTGAGTCTCGGGGAGGGAAAAACATTCAGTACTTC. Translated: CASSESRGGKNIQYF.